The rows below give T cell receptor beta chains drawn from one sample of a study of blood T cell repertoires in COVID-19. Profiling relied on immunoSEQ multiplex PCR, and the TCRdb table lists in-frame clones only, not all of them. The sample holds 140,000 to 150,000 clones, under 90% seen once. The sequencing input was peripheral blood. The receptors derive from a human donor in a cohort sampled during active COVID-19. The CDR3 runs from the conserved cysteine through the conserved F or W. D genes are given only for firm matches. Some rows have no size entry. The others give once, few or many, or a class for an expanded clone.

once NA TRBJ1-2 TRBV7-2 TGTGCCAGCAGCTCCCTTTCAGGGCCCTATGGCTACACCTTC CASSSLSGPYGYTF
NA TRBD2 TRBJ2-4 TRBV30 TGTGCCTGGAGTGCAGCGGGGGGAGGGTTAAACATTCAGTACTTC CAWSAAGGGLNIQYF
NA NA TRBJ2-2 TRBV10-3 TGTGCCATCAGTTCCCGGGCCGAGGGAGCCGGGGAGCTGTTTTTT CAISSRAEGAGELFF
NA NA TRBJ2-7 TRBV15 TGTGCCACCAGCAGAGAACCGGGACTGACTGCCTACGAGCAGTACTTC CATSREPGLTAYEQYF
NA NA TRBJ1-1 TRBV18 TGTGCCAGCTCACCCCCTTCCCTTGAAGCTTTCTTT CASSPPSLEAFF
NA TRBD1 TRBJ1-4 TRBV3-1/TRBV3-2 TGTGCCAGCAGAGGAGCCCCGGGACAGGGGGAGATGAGCGAAAAACTGTTTTTT CASRGAPGQGEMSEKLFF
NA TRBD1 TRBJ1-2 TRBV9 TGTGCCAGCAGTATTACCGGGACAGGGTACGATGGCTACACCTTC CASSITGTGYDGYTF
NA TRBD1 TRBJ1-2 TRBV14 TGTGCCAGCAGGCGGACAGGGTACTATGGCTACACCTTC CASRRTGYYGYTF
NA NA TRBJ1-2 TRBV12-3/TRBV12-4 TGTGCCAGCAGTTTAATCGGGTCTTATGGCTACACCTTC CASSLIGSYGYTF
NA NA TRBJ1-5 TRBV2 TGTGCCAGCAGTGATGAAAGGGGCTATCAGCCCCAGCATTTT CASSDERGYQPQHF
NA NA TRBJ2-2 TRBV5-1 TGCGCCAGCAGCTTGATCCAGGGGTCGGACGGGGAGCTGTTTTTT CASSLIQGSDGELFF
NA TRBD1 TRBJ1-1 TRBV19 TGTGCCAGCCAGGGGGGCAACACTGAAGCTTTCTTT CASQGGNTEAFF
NA NA TRBJ2-2 TRBV5-6 TGTGCCAGCAGCTCCATCGGGACAAACACCGGGGAGCTGTTTTTT CASSSIGTNTGELFF
NA NA TRBJ2-1 TRBV5-8 TGTGCCAGCAGCCGGGCCAGGGGATACAATGAGCAGTTCTTC CASSRARGYNEQFF
once TRBD1 TRBJ1-3 TRBV6-6 TGTGCCAGCAGTTTGGGACAGGGAGGAAACACCATATATTTT CASSLGQGGNTIYF
NA TRBD2 TRBJ2-1 TRBV28 TGTGCCAGCAGTGTGACTAGCGGGAGCTCCTACAATGAGCAGTTCTTC CASSVTSGSSYNEQFF
NA TRBD1 TRBJ1-2 TRBV18 TGTGCCAGCTCGCCCGGACAGGAAGCTAACTATGGCTACACCTTC CASSPGQEANYGYTF
NA NA TRBJ1-1 TRBV5-4 TGTGCCAGCAGCTTGGGCCAGGCGAACACTGAAGCTTTCTTT CASSLGQANTEAFF
NA TRBD2 TRBJ2-1 TRBV6-1 TGTGCCAGCAGTGATCTAGCGGCCACAGCCTACAATGAGCAGTTCTTC CASSDLAATAYNEQFF
NA TRBD1 TRBJ2-3 TRBV6-4 TGTGCCAGCAGATCGACAGGGGTAGCAGATACGCAGTATTTT CASRSTGVADTQYF
NA TRBD1 TRBJ1-2 TRBV5-4 TGTGCCAGCAGCGTCGACAGGGGGCGCGGTGGCTACACCTTC CASSVDRGRGGYTF
NA NA TRBJ2-7 TRBV25-1 TGTGCCAGCAGTGAATCAAGCGGAGGGTACGAGCAGTACTTC CASSESSGGYEQYF
NA TRBD2 TRBJ2-1 TRBV5-1 TGCGCCAGCAGCTTGGTCTTTGCGGGGGGGCGAAATGAGCAGTTCTTC CASSLVFAGGRNEQFF
NA TRBD1 TRBJ1-2 TRBV11-2 TGTGCCAGCAGCTTGGGGACAGGGAAGTATGGCTACACCTTC CASSLGTGKYGYTF